The TCR beta chain described here comes from a study of human thymus T cells. TCRdb's copy holds only in-frame clones and misses some; the assay was immunoSEQ multiplex PCR. The sample includes tens of thousands of clones, 90% to 95% of them seen just once. This CDR3 is built from 13 residues. Trimming stripped 2 bases from V and 4 bases from J, with 9 bases between. Germline V gene lookup returns CDR1 SGHTA and CDR2 FQGNSA. This sequence was found in a boy in the first two years of life with a congenital heart defect but otherwise immunologically healthy. Specimen: blood. V and J are TRBV7-2 and TRBJ2-7, with a tentative D call TRBD2 (5 bases). CDR3 residues: CASSLTSVYEQYF. Written as DNA, the CDR3 is TGTGCCAGCAGCTTAACTAGTGTTTACGAGCAGTACTTC.